This TCR beta chain originates from a study of Ad26.COV2.S vaccination and SARS-CoV-2 variants. Study-level findings and limits: Vaccinees reportedly had broad spike-specific CD8+ and CD4+ T cell responses.

The sample's treatment: roughly 20 received Ad26.COV2.S at low or high dose, single or two shots; about 5 received placebo; per-sample allocation not given. Sample collection was performed on day 63 after the first vaccine or placebo injection. This CDR3 is 14 amino acids long. Looked up from germline, CDR1 is SGHAT and CDR2 is FQNNGV. V lost 5 bases to trimming and J lost 3 bases, with 14 bases between them. Measured with immunoSEQ multiplex PCR; TCRdb has only the in-frame clones, and not every one. The data contain 400,000 to 450,000 clones, approximately 92% of them singletons. To note about this clone: The antigen remains unidentified.

The rearrangement uses TRBV11-2 and TRBJ2-7; D is perhaps TRBD1 (6 bases). Sequenced material: peripheral blood, taken in a trial of Ad26.COV2.S vaccine versus placebo. This TCR was recovered from a person between 18 and 60 years old who received the Ad26.COV2.S COVID-19 vaccine or a placebo. The CDR3 is CASSPRTVNYEQYF. The CDR3 nucleotides read TGTGCCAGCAGCCCCAGGACAGTTAACTACGAGCAGTACTTC.